This T cell receptor (beta chain) emerged from a study of naive and memory T cell subsets. V lost 8 bases to trimming and J lost 1 base, with 11 bases between them. Germline CDR1 ENHRY, CDR2 SYGVKD. The CDR3 sequence is 13 residues long. This clonotype occurred a few times. An equimolar mix of two oligonucleotides served as the beta constant-region primer for TRBC1 and TRBC2. A single record per CDR3 protein comes from TCRdb applying MiXCR to the UMI-ligation and nested PCR reads. The sample lists fewer than 30,000 distinct CDR3 sequences, about 10% seen once, with roughly a sixth in the top ten. The chain joins TRBV10-3 to TRBJ2-5; D is unresolved. The TCR originated in a human donor in good health. Sequencing was done on a sample of effector memory CD4+ T cells from blood. Regarding subset: effector memory, CD45RA- CD27-. CDR3 in amino acids: CAIGSSSQETQYF. Here the CDR3 DNA reads TGTGCCATCGGTAGCAGCTCCCAAGAGACCCAGTACTTC.